This T cell receptor (beta chain) was obtained from a study of T cell repertoires in cytomegalovirus infection. For the study at large: CMV infection plus the matching HLA type was flagged by public TCR beta signatures.

MiXCR, run by TCRdb on the reads, gives a single entry per CDR3 protein. The sample consists of approximately 730,000 distinct CDR3 sequences, approximately 33% of them appearing once. For this clonotype: Its cognate antigen is unknown.

The CDR3 length is 15 residues. V shed 0 bases, J shed 8 bases, and the junction held 7 bases outside the gene matches. Germline V gives CDR1 SQVTM, CDR2 ANQGSEA. Whole-study findings and limits: Within the response measured ex vivo, HLA-C-restricted CMV-specific TCR beta clonotypes were dominant. Individuals carrying CMV plus the relevant HLA were identified by cumulative frequency of public TCR beta families.

The specimen was cultured PBMCs, collected from culture after CMV antigen stimulation. V gene TRBV29-1 combines with J gene TRBJ2-1; TRBD2 agrees at 10 bases. The origin of this receptor is a human donor in good health (CMV status not recorded). Some clones in this sample may be carry-over from other donors' samples. CDR3 nucleotide sequence: TGCAGCGTTGAAGATTCGGGCCTAGCGGGAGATGAGCAGTTCTTC. It translates to CSVEDSGLAGDEQFF.